Listed here are 25 T cell receptor beta chains from one sample, sequenced in a study of T cells in localized non-small cell lung cancer. The table came from immunoSEQ multiplex PCR; TCRdb's copy has only in-frame clones and leaves some out. The data show some 78,000 clones, 80% to 90% seen once. The sample consisted of peripheral blood, taken before any cancer treatment. The source is a man between 40 and 70 years old with stage I lung adenocarcinoma.

The genes are TRBV10-3 and TRBJ1-1, with D tentatively TRBD1 (5 bases). Germline loops: CDR1 ENHRY, CDR2 SYGVKD. Trimming pared 6 bases from V and 5 bases from J, leaving 10 bases between. The CDR3 consists of 12 residues. The CDR3, as DNA: TGTGCCATCAGCCGCAGGGATACTGAAGCTTTCTTT. It translates to CAISRRDTEAFF.

Within the sample, this clone is medium-sized. This CDR3 reads CASSLGMANEKLFF. The CDR3 DNA reads as TGTGCCAGCAGCTTAGGCATGGCTAATGAAAAACTGTTTTTT. V and J are TRBV7-3 and TRBJ1-4; D gene ambiguous. Germline V gene sequence: CDR1 SGHTA, CDR2 FQGTGA. V lost 2 bases and J 3 bases, leaving 7 bases between the germline ends. This CDR3 region has 14 residues.

V usage is TRBV11-2 and J usage is TRBJ1-1; 7 nucleotides align to TRBD1. Germline-derived CDR1 and CDR2 are SGHAT and FQNNGV. V trimming: 0 bases; J trimming: 4 bases; junction bases outside the gene matches: 8. This CDR3 contains 16 residues. The CDR3 is CASSLDPRGLGTEAFF. For the CDR3, the DNA is TGTGCCAGCAGCTTAGATCCTAGGGGGCTGGGCACTGAAGCTTTCTTT.

J is TRBJ1-5 and V is TRBV11-2; the D gene is possibly TRBD1 (6 bases). The CDR3 covers 12 residues. V shed 4 bases and J shed 7 bases, with 8 bases lying between them. Germline loops: CDR1 SGHAT, CDR2 FQNNGV. The CDR3 DNA reads as TGTGCCAGCAGCTCCCAGGGGCAGCCCCAGCATTTT. Translation: CASSSQGQPQHF.

The chain uses TRBV13 and TRBJ2-1; the match to TRBD2 covers 10 bases. The CDR3 contains 16 residues. Germline V gene sequence: CDR1 PRHDT, CDR2 FYEKMQ (reference sequence). Unmatched junction bases numbered 7, after V lost 8 bases and J lost 0 bases. The CDR3 nucleotides are TGTGCCAGCCAGGGACTAGCGAGCAGCTCCTACAATGAGCAGTTCTTC. Translated: CASQGLASSSYNEQFF.

The chain recombines TRBV19 with TRBJ1-5, with 10 bases that match TRBD1. This CDR3 comprises 14 residues. CDR1 is LNHDA and CDR2 is SQIVND in the germline V gene (reference sequence). The J segment lost 3 bases and the V segment lost 10 bases, leaving 6 bases of the junction unmatched. CDR3 sequence reads: CATQDRGNNQPQHF. The DNA of the CDR3 is TGTGCCACCCAGGACAGGGGGAACAATCAGCCCCAGCATTTT.

This clone occurred a few times. The gene calls are TRBV19 and TRBJ1-5, with TRBD1 identical over 9 bases. Germline trimming cut 10 bases from V and 6 bases from J; bases unmatched to any gene: 7. The CDR3 is 13 residues long. The germline V gene encodes CDR1 LNHDA and CDR2 SQIVND (reference sequence). CDR3 nucleotide sequence: TGTGCCACCTTGGACAGGGGCGGTCAGCCCCAGCATTTT. Translation: CATLDRGGQPQHF.

V usage is TRBV5-1 and J usage is TRBJ1-4; no firm D call. Trimming left V 1 base short and J 0 bases short, with 10 bases between. Per germline, CDR1 SGHRS and CDR2 YFSETQ. This CDR3 is built from 16 residues. CDR3 in DNA: TGCGCCAGCAGCTTGACGACACTAGCAACTAATGAAAAACTGTTTTTT. Translating it yields CASSLTTLATNEKLFF.

This chain links TRBV30 with TRBJ2-7, with 8 bases that match TRBD2. The CDR3 is 14 residues long. Germline V gene sequence: CDR1 GTSNPN, CDR2 SVGIG (reference sequence). The V segment lost 3 bases and the J segment 3 bases; nucleotides outside the gene matches: 7. CDR3 nucleotide sequence: TGTGCCTGGAGCGGACGGGGGGGCCGCTACGAGCAGTACTTC. It yields the protein CAWSGRGGRYEQYF. Filled out from reference TRBV30 and TRBJ2-7, the complete variable domain reads SQTIHQWPATLVQPVGSPLSLECTVEGTSNPNLYWYRQAAGRGLQLLFYSVGIGQISSEVPQNLSASRPQDRQFILSSKKLLLSDSGFYLCAWSGRGGRYEQYFGPGTRLTVT.

This clone has just a few counts. This chain uses TRBV18 with TRBJ1-2; D gene unclear. Germline V gene sequence: CDR1 KGHSH, CDR2 LQKENI. CDR3 length: 13 residues. The V end was cut by 1 base, the J end by 8 bases, with 11 bases between. CDR3 DNA: TGTGCCAGCTCACCACAAGAGGCTGCCGGCTACACCTTC. It encodes CASSPQEAAGYTF.

This clone was found once. V gene TRBV11-2 combines with J gene TRBJ2-7, with D possibly matching TRBD2 (5 bases). V was clipped by 5 bases and J by 3 bases, with 11 bases between them. This CDR3 comprises 13 residues. CDR1 is SGHAT, CDR2 FQNNGV, per germline. CDR3 amino acids: CASSPGLFYEQYF. The CDR3 coding sequence is TGTGCCAGCAGCCCAGGACTCTTCTACGAGCAGTACTTC. Combining the CDR3 with reference TRBV11-2 and TRBJ2-7 gives the whole variable domain EAGVAQSPRYKIIEKRQSVAFWCNPISGHATLYWYQQILGQGPKLLIQFQNNGVVDDSQLPKDRFSAERLKGVDSTLKIQPAKLEDSAVYLCASSPGLFYEQYFGPGTRLTVT.

V gene TRBV29-1 combines with J gene TRBJ1-5, with 9 bases aligning to TRBD1. Germline CDR1 and CDR2: SQVTM and ANQGSEA. With V trimmed by 7 bases and J by 7 bases, 11 bases remained unmatched. This CDR3 is built from 14 residues. CDR3 nucleotides: TGCAGCGCAACTACAGGGGGCGCAGAGCAGCCCCAGCATTTT. Its protein product is CSATTGGAEQPQHF.

V usage is TRBV13 and J usage is TRBJ2-1, with TRBD1 as a possible D gene (6 bases). Per germline, CDR1 PRHDT and CDR2 FYEKMQ (reference sequence). The CDR3 is 13 residues long. With 10 bases removed from V and 10 bases from J, the gap between germline ends came to 20 bases. CDR3 amino acids: CATENRDTKEQFF. The CDR3, as DNA: TGTGCCACCGAAAACCGGGACACAAAGGAGCAGTTCTTC.

The chain links TRBV5-1 to TRBJ2-7; 9 nucleotides align to TRBD2. The CDR3 spans 16 residues. Germline V CDR1 and CDR2: SGHRS, YFSETQ. V shed 4 bases and J 2 bases; nucleotides not matched to a gene: 10. CDR3 DNA sequence: TGCGCCAGCAGCCTTGAGTCGGCGGGAGGGCCCTACGAGCAGTACTTC. It yields the protein CASSLESAGGPYEQYF. The full variable domain, rest sourced from reference TRBV5-1 and TRBJ2-7, is KAGVTQTPRYLIKTRGQQVTLSCSPISGHRSVSWYQQTPGQGLQFLFEYFSETQRNKGNFPGRFSGRQFSNSRSEMNVSTLELGDSALYLCASSLESAGGPYEQYFGPGTRLTVT.

The gene calls are TRBV15 and TRBJ1-4; the D gene is possibly TRBD1 (5 bases). Germline V gene lookup returns CDR1 LNHNV and CDR2 YYDKDF (reference sequence). Trimming shortened V by 3 bases and J by 4 bases, and 21 bases separated the two germline ends. This CDR3 region has 18 residues. The CDR3: CATSSSVDSGSFNEKLFF. CDR3 nucleotide sequence: TGTGCCACCAGCAGCTCCGTTGACAGCGGAAGTTTTAATGAAAAACTGTTTTTT. The complete variable domain, with remaining parts taken from reference TRBV15 and TRBJ1-4, reads DAMVIQNPRYQVTQFGKPVTLSCSQTLNHNVMYWYQQKSSQAPKLLFHYYDKDFNNEADTPDNFQSRRPNTSFCFLDIRSPGLGDTAMYLCATSSSVDSGSFNEKLFFGSGTQLSVL.

The rearrangement uses TRBV18 and TRBJ2-7; 8 positions agree with TRBD2. Germline lookup yields CDR1 KGHSH and CDR2 LQKENI. The V segment lost 3 bases and the J segment 2 bases; nucleotides outside the gene matches: 9. The CDR3 is 16 amino acids. CDR3 nucleotide sequence: TGTGCCAGCTCACCTACCCACGGGGGGGCCGCCTACGAGCAGTACTTC. It is translated as CASSPTHGGAAYEQYF. Looking up the rest from reference TRBV18 and TRBJ2-7 gives the full variable domain: NAGVMQNPRHLVRRRGQEARLRCSPMKGHSHVYWYRQLPEEGLKFMVYLQKENIIDESGMPKERFSAEFPKEGPSILRIQQVVRGDSAAYFCASSPTHGGAAYEQYFGPGTRLTVT.

The chain combines TRBV6-5 with TRBJ2-2, with D possibly TRBD2 on 5 matching bases. CDR3 size: 12 residues. V was shortened by 7 bases and J by 8 bases, with 11 bases between the two germline ends. Germline V gene lookup returns CDR1 MNHEY and CDR2 SVGAGI. The CDR3 reads CASKRGGGELFF. Here the CDR3 DNA reads TGTGCCAGCAAACGGGGTGGGGGGGAGCTGTTTTTT.

This chain links TRBV9 with TRBJ1-2; D is unresolved. Trimming left V 4 bases short and J 2 bases short, with 3 bases between. This CDR3 is built from 11 residues. Per the germline V gene, CDR1 is SGDLS and CDR2 is YYNGEE. The CDR3 coding sequence is TGTGCCAGCAGCTCAAACTATGGCTACACCTTC. Translated, it gives CASSSNYGYTF. Combining the CDR3 with reference TRBV9 and TRBJ1-2 gives the whole variable domain DSGVTQTPKHLITATGQRVTLRCSPRSGDLSVYWYQQSLDQGLQFLIQYYNGEERAKGNILERFSAQQFPDLHSELNLSSLELGDSALYFCASSSNYGYTFGSGTRLTVV.

The V and J genes are TRBV6-1 and TRBJ2-5; D might be TRBD1 or TRBD2, each matching 6 bases. Trimming stripped 2 bases from V and 1 base from J, with 14 bases between. The CDR3 has 16 residues. Germline V gives CDR1 MNHNS, CDR2 SASEGT. The CDR3 protein is CASSEMSGAVQETQYF. CDR3 nucleotide sequence: TGTGCCAGCAGTGAAATGTCGGGGGCCGTCCAAGAGACCCAGTACTTC.

This chain joins TRBV7-9 and TRBJ2-6; maybe TRBD2 (6 bases). V gave up 2 bases and J gave up 11 bases, with 10 bases separating them. Germline CDR1 reads SEHNR; CDR2 reads FQNEAQ (reference sequence). The CDR3 is made up of 13 amino acids. The chain's CDR3 is CASSLTRRDVLTF. The CDR3 region has the DNA TGTGCCAGCAGCTTAACCAGGAGGGACGTCCTGACTTTC.

This clone has just one count. The chain employs TRBV7-2 and TRBJ1-3; the D is unclear. The germline V gene encodes CDR1 SGHTA and CDR2 FQGNSA. The ends were cut back, 4 bases at V and 9 bases at J, with 7 bases in the middle. CDR3 length: 11 residues. CDR3 region: CASSSLSTIYF. CDR3 DNA: TGTGCCAGCAGCTCCCTCTCCACCATATATTTT.

The CDR3 nucleotides read TGTGCCAGCTCCCCCTATGGGGGACGGAACACTGAAGCTTTCTTT. Translation: CASSPYGGRNTEAFF. V gene TRBV18 combines with J gene TRBJ1-1, with a tentative D call TRBD1 (5 bases). V dropped 6 bases and J dropped 1 base, with 15 bases sitting between them. There are 15 residues in the CDR3. Germline V gives CDR1 KGHSH, CDR2 LQKENI. The full variable domain, completed using reference TRBV18 and TRBJ1-1, is NAGVMQNPRHLVRRRGQEARLRCSPMKGHSHVYWYRQLPEEGLKFMVYLQKENIIDESGMPKERFSAEFPKEGPSILRIQQVVRGDSAAYFCASSPYGGRNTEAFFGQGTRLTVV.

A few counts support this clone. In DNA form, the CDR3 reads TGTGCCAGCAGTGAAGGTGCGGGAGGTAACAATGAGCAGTTCTTC. This gives the protein CASSEGAGGNNEQFF. The chain joins TRBV6-4 to TRBJ2-1; TRBD2 agrees at 8 bases. With 3 bases clipped from V and 5 bases from J, the junction kept 6 bases outside the gene matches. This CDR3 has 15 residues. Germline V gene data show CDR1 as MRHNA and CDR2 as SNTAGT.

V and J are TRBV19 and TRBJ1-4; D is perhaps TRBD1 (5 bases). The germline V gene encodes CDR1 LNHDA and CDR2 SQIVND (reference sequence). This CDR3 has 16 residues. V was clipped by 2 bases and J by 1 base, with 11 bases between them. Written as DNA, the CDR3 is TGTGCCAGTAGTATAAAGGGGAGTGGAACTAATGAAAAACTGTTTTTT. It is translated as CASSIKGSGTNEKLFF.

The chain employs TRBV10-2 and TRBJ2-5, with D maybe TRBD2 (5 bases). The J call could be wrong; TRBJ2-7 is a better fit for the DNA end. There are 16 residues in the CDR3. Germline CDR1 WSHSY, CDR2 SAAADI. CDR3 sequence (DNA): TGCGCCAGCAGTCACATACTAGTTGTGGGATCCTACGAGCAGTACTTC. It yields the protein CASSHILVVGSYEQYF.